This T cell receptor beta chain was retrieved from a study of blood T cell repertoires in COVID-19. Profiled with immunoSEQ multiplex PCR; TCRdb holds only in-frame clones, not every one. The sample records approximately 310,000 clones, under 90% being singletons. Study members were between roughly 18 and 100 years old and lived in 24 US regions. Participants were placed into cohorts based on the clinical history they reported. For recovered donors of Cohort 3, there were two negative PCRs, clearance, or symptom resolution. With 8 bases removed from V and 4 bases from J, the gap between germline ends came to 14 bases. The CDR3 contains 13 residues. Germline CDR1 and CDR2: MNHEY and SVGAGI.

The sequenced material came from PBMCs or T cells enriched from blood (not recorded which). The sequence was obtained from a man in his 60s who had recovered from COVID-19. V and J are TRBV6-5 and TRBJ1-1; D call uncertain. DNA of the CDR3: TGTGCCAGCGGGCAGACCTTGCTCACTGAAGCTTTCTTT. It is translated as CASGQTLLTEAFF.